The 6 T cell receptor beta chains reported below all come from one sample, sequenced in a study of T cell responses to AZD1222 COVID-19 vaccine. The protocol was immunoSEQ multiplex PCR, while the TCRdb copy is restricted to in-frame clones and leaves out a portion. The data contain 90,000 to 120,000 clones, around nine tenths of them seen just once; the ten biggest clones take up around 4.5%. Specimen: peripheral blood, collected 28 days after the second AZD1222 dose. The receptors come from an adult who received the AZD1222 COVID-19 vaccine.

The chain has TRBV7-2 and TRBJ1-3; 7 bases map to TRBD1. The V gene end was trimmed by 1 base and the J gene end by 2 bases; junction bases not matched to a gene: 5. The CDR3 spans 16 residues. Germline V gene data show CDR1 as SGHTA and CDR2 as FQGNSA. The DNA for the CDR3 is TGTGCCAGCAGCTTAGAGCCCGGGACAGCTGGAAACACCATATATTTT. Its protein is CASSLEPGTAGNTIYF.

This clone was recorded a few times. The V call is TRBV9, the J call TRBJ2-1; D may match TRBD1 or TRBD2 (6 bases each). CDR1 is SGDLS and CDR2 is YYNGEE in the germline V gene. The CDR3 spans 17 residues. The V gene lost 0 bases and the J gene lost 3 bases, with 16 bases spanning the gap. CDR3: CASSVEGPGAFYNEQFF. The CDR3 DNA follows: TGTGCCAGCAGCGTAGAGGGTCCGGGGGCCTTCTACAATGAGCAGTTCTTC.

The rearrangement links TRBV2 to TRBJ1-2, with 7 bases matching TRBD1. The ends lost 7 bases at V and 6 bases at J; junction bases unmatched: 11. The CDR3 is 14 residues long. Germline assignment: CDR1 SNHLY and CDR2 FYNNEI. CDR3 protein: CASTVRGAPNGYTF. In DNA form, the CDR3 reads TGTGCCAGCACAGTCAGGGGGGCACCCAATGGCTACACCTTC. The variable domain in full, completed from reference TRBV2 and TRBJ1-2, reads EPEVTQTPSHQVTQMGQEVILRCVPISNHLYFYWYRQILGQKVEFLVSFYNNEISEKSEIFDDQFSVERPDGSNFTLKIRSTKLEDSAMYFCASTVRGAPNGYTFGSGTRLTVV.

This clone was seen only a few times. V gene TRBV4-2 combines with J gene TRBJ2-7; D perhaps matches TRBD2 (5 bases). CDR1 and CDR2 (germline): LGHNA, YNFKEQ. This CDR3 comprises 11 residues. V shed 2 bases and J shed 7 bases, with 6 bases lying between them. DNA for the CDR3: TGTGCCAGCAGCCAACCGGGGGAGCAGTACTTC. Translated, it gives CASSQPGEQYF.

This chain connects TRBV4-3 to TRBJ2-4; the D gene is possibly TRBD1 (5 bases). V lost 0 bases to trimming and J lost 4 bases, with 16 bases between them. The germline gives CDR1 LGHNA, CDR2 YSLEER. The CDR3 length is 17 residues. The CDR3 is CASSQDPSGPSKNIQYF. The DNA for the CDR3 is TGCGCCAGCAGCCAAGATCCGTCAGGGCCGAGTAAAAACATTCAGTACTTC.

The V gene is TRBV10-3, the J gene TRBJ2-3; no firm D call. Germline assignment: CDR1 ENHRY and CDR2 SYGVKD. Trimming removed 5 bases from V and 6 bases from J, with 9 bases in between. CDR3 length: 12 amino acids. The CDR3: CAISSPGDTQYF. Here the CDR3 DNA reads TGTGCCATCAGTTCTCCCGGGGATACGCAGTATTTT.